Shown below are 20 T cell receptor beta chains from a single sample sequenced in a study of tissue T cells after allogeneic stem cell transplantation. TCRdb keeps only in-frame clones here, not all; method: immunoSEQ multiplex PCR. The sample records more than 45,000 clones, 65% to 80% being singletons. Sequenced material: sorted cells pooled from one or two spleens. These receptors came from a pool of C57BL/6 mice in good health.

This clone showed up just a few times. Gene labels here are mouse ones. The observed sequence ends 1 residue before the CDR3 terminus, with the missing tail filled in from the germline J gene. The V gene is TRBV5, the J gene TRBJ2-7; the D gene is possibly TRBD1 (5 bases). CDR1 is LGHNA, CDR2 YNLKQL, per germline (reference sequence). Trimming took 0 bases from V and 5 from J, leaving 8 bases between them. The CDR3 length is 13 residues. The DNA read from the CDR3 is TGTGCCAGCAGCCAAGATCCAGGGAATGAACAGTAC. Residues: CASSQDPGNEQY. In full, the CDR3 is CASSQDPGNEQYF.

A note on this clone: The genes and germline here are from mouse. The sequence runs out 1 residue before the end of the CDR3; the remainder is reconstructed from the germline J gene. The rearrangement links TRBV13-2 to TRBJ1-3; D is undetermined. The CDR3 runs 13 residues. The V and J ends lost 3 bases and 0 bases respectively, with 4 bases between them. CDR1 is NNHNN and CDR2 is SYGAGS in the germline V gene (reference sequence). The DNA read from the CDR3 is TGTGCCAGCGGTGGGGTTTCTGGAAATACGCTCTAT. It yields the protein CASGGVSGNTLY. The whole CDR3 sequence is CASGGVSGNTLYF.

For this clone: The genes and germline here are from mouse. Read data end 1 residue before the CDR3 end; the end is taken from the germline J gene. The rearrangement joins TRBV13-2 to TRBJ2-5; either TRBD1 or TRBD2 may fit D (6 bases each). V shed 1 base and J shed 7 bases, with 10 bases lying between them. The CDR3 totals 13 residues. CDR1 is NNHNN and CDR2 is SYGAGS in the germline V gene (reference sequence). CDR3 bases read: TGTGCCAGCGGTGATCCGGGGGCGAACACCCAGTAC. Translation: CASGDPGANTQY. The entire CDR3 protein is CASGDPGANTQYF.

Turning to this clone: Germline and genes: mouse. The missing CDR3 end, 1 residue past where the read stops, is filled in from the germline J gene. The genes are TRBV31 and TRBJ2-4, with D hard to call. Per the germline V gene, CDR1 is GKSSPN and CDR2 is SITVG. The CDR3 spans 13 residues. Trimming took 3 bases from V and 4 from J, leaving 11 bases between them. CDR3 DNA (partial): TGTGCCTGGAGCCTCATGGAGGAAAACACCTTGTAC. Its translation is CAWSLMEENTLY. The CDR3 in its entirety is CAWSLMEENTLYF.

About this clone itself: The genes and germline here are from mouse. The DNA ends 1 residue before the CDR3 does, and the rest of the CDR3 is filled in from the germline J gene. This chain connects TRBV19 to TRBJ1-5; 10 bases are shared with TRBD1. Trimming at V came to 4 bases and at J to 4 bases, leaving 2 bases not matched to a gene. The CDR3 is 14 amino acids. Germline CDR1 reads FNHDT; CDR2 reads SITEND (reference sequence). The CDR3 DNA, read in part, is TGTGCCAGCAGTCGGGACAGGGGAAACCAGGCTCCGCTT. Its protein is CASSRDRGNQAPL. The entire CDR3 is CASSRDRGNQAPLF. The variable domain in full, completed from reference TRBV19 and TRBJ1-5, reads GGIITQTPKFLIGQEGQKLTLKCQQNFNHDTMYWYRQDSGKGLRLIYYSITENDLQKGDLSEGYDASREKKSSFSLTVTSAQKNEMAVFLCASSRDRGNQAPLFGEGTRLSVL.

In the case of this clone: Genes and germline come from the mouse. The read ends 1 residue before the CDR3 terminus; that terminus is restored from the germline J gene. The chain links TRBV15 to TRBJ2-5; 8 positions agree with TRBD1. Germline values: CDR1 SGHND, CDR2 FRSKSL. The CDR3 extends over 14 amino acids. V lost 5 bases and J lost 6; bases outside the gene matches: 7. The CDR3 loop reads CASSPQGAGDTQYF. Incomplete CDR3 DNA: TGTGCCAGCAGTCCTCAGGGGGCTGGGGACACCCAGTAC. Based on the CDR3 plus reference TRBV15 and TRBJ2-5, the full variable domain is DAGVTQTPRHEVAEKGQTIILKCEPVSGHNDLFWYRQTKIQGLELLSYFRSKSLMEDGGAFKDRFKAEMLNSSFSTLKIQPTEPKDSAVYLCASSPQGAGDTQYFGPGTRLLVL.

A remark on this clone: The gene names here belong to mouse. The same CDR3 can be traced to other DNA sequences in this sample. Incomplete CDR3 DNA: TGTGGTGCCCGGGACTGGGGGAGCTCCTATGAACAGTAC. Translating gives CGARDWGSSYEQY. In full, the CDR3 reads CGARDWGSSYEQYF. The J gene is TRBJ2-7, the V gene TRBV20, with 11 positions matching TRBD2. From the germline J gene comes the end of the CDR3, since the read stops 1 residue before it. In germline, CDR1 is GFQATS, CDR2 STVNSAI. V gave up 6 bases and J gave up 0 bases; unmatched junction bases: 4. The CDR3 is 14 amino acids.

In the case of this clone: Gene names and germline match the mouse. CDR3 sequence reads: CASSSSGTLNTLYF. CDR3 DNA (partial): TGTGCAAGCAGCTCCTCCGGGACTTTAAACACCTTGTAC. J is TRBJ2-4 and V is TRBV16, with D perhaps TRBD2 (6 bases). The CDR3 is cut off 1 residue early in the read; its end comes from the germline J gene. This CDR3 comprises 14 residues. Germline V CDR1 and CDR2: SGHSA, FRNQAP. The V and J ends lost 4 bases and 5 bases respectively, with 13 bases between them.

Concerning this clone: Gene names and germline refer to mouse. Sequencing ends 1 residue short of the CDR3 end; the germline J gene provides the rest. V and J are TRBV12-2 and TRBJ1-5; D is perhaps TRBD1 (5 bases). The germline V gene has CDR1 SGHLS and CDR2 HYDKME. V shed 2 bases and J shed 9 bases, with 13 bases lying between them. This CDR3 comprises 13 residues. This CDR3 reads CASSPGRGRAPLF. CDR3 DNA (partial): TGTGCCAGCTCTCCCGGACGGGGGAGGGCTCCGCTT.

As for this clone: Gene names and germline refer to mouse. From the germline J gene comes the end of the CDR3, since the read stops 1 residue before it. The chain links TRBV19 to TRBJ2-1; 7 nucleotides align to TRBD1. The CDR3 has 14 residues. The V and J ends lost 2 bases and 3 bases, in that order; junction bases with no gene match: 2. From germline, CDR1 is FNHDT and CDR2 SITEND (reference sequence). The sequenced CDR3 bases are TGTGCCAGCAGTATCGACAGGGTCTATGCTGAGCAGTTC. The encoded protein is CASSIDRVYAEQF. The CDR3 in full is CASSIDRVYAEQFF.

For this clone: Gene and germline names: mouse. Read coverage stops 1 residue before the CDR3 terminus; the germline J gene supplies the remainder. The rearrangement joins TRBV12-1 to TRBJ2-1, with TRBD1 as a possible D gene (6 bases). The CDR3 is made up of 15 amino acids. Germline lookup yields CDR1 SGHSN and CDR2 HYEKVE. Trimming took off 2 bases at V and 0 bases at J, with 10 bases between the two ends. The chain's CDR3 is CASSPGTLNYAEQFF. Incomplete CDR3 DNA: TGTGCCAGCTCTCCCGGGACACTTAACTATGCTGAGCAGTTC.

A word on this clone: Genes and germline come from the mouse. The CDR3 is cut off 1 residue early in the read; its end comes from the germline J gene. The chain carries TRBV31 and TRBJ1-2; no definite D call. V shed 3 bases and J shed 5 bases, with 10 bases lying between them. The germline CDR1 and CDR2 sequences are GKSSPN and SITVG. The CDR3 is 12 amino acids. The CDR3 bases that were read are TGTGCCTGGAGCCCGGGCGGGTCCGACTACACC. Protein product: CAWSPGGSDYT. In full, the CDR3 is CAWSPGGSDYTF.

A remark on this clone: The gene names here belong to mouse. The read terminates 1 residue before the CDR3 end, so the remaining end is supplied by the germline J gene. This chain connects TRBV13-2 to TRBJ1-4, with 10 bases matching TRBD1. J was trimmed by 2 bases and V by 4 bases; bases with no gene match: 2. The CDR3 consists of 15 residues. Germline CDR1 is NNHNN and CDR2 is SYGAGS (reference sequence). CDR3 DNA, as far as it was read: TGTGCCAGCGGTCCGGGACAGGGGTCCAACGAAAGATTATTT. Translating gives CASGPGQGSNERLF. From start to end, the CDR3 is CASGPGQGSNERLFF.

About this clone itself: All gene names here are mouse names. Read sequence stops 1 residue before the CDR3 end, and the germline J gene provides the missing end. The chain has TRBV5 and TRBJ2-3; 10 nucleotides line up with TRBD2. Looked up from germline, CDR1 is LGHNA and CDR2 is YNLKQL (reference sequence). The CDR3 length is 14 residues. Germline trimming cut 0 bases from V and 9 bases from J; bases unmatched to any gene: 3. CDR3 protein: CASSQDWGGATLYF. The DNA read from the CDR3 is TGTGCCAGCAGCCAAGACTGGGGGGGCGCGACGCTGTAT.

Concerning this clone itself: Gene names follow the mouse nomenclature. The DNA ends 1 residue before the CDR3 does, and the rest of the CDR3 is filled in from the germline J gene. The rearrangement uses TRBV5 and TRBJ2-5; the D gene could be TRBD1 or TRBD2 (6 bases each). The length of the CDR3 is 15 residues. Germline CDR1 and CDR2: LGHNA and YNLKQL (reference sequence). Trimming stripped 0 bases from V and 1 base from J, with 8 bases between. The chain's CDR3 is CASSQEGAHQDTQYF. The CDR3 bases that were read are TGTGCCAGCAGCCAAGAGGGGGCCCACCAAGACACCCAGTAC.

Of note for this clone: The listed genes are named as in mouse. The CDR3 end falls 1 residue outside the read, so it is completed with the germline J gene. V gene TRBV15 combines with J gene TRBJ2-3, with TRBD2 identical over 9 bases. Germline V CDR1 and CDR2: SGHND, FRSKSL. V dropped 8 bases and J dropped 1; count of bases not matched to a gene: 4. CDR3 length equals 14 residues. The CDR3 sequence: CASRTGEGAETLYF. The part of the CDR3 DNA that was read is TGTGCCAGCCGGACTGGGGAGGGTGCAGAAACGCTGTAT.

Points on this clone: The germline and genes are mouse ones. The observed sequence ends 1 residue before the CDR3 terminus, with the missing tail filled in from the germline J gene. The rearrangement links TRBV1 to TRBJ1-4; 11 bases are a match to TRBD1. Germline lookup yields CDR1 NSQYPW and CDR2 LRSPGD (reference sequence). Trimming at V came to 1 base and at J to 6 bases, leaving 1 base not matched to a gene. The CDR3 totals 15 residues. This chain's CDR3 is CTCSAGTGGHERLFF. CDR3 bases read: TGCACCTGCAGTGCAGGGACAGGGGGCCACGAAAGATTATTT.

About this clone: Here the gene names and germline are mouse. The read is 1 residue too short to cover the CDR3 end, so that end is filled in from the germline J gene. V is TRBV3 and J is TRBJ2-1, with 8 bases identical to TRBD2. The CDR3 totals 14 residues. Germline CDR1 is SNHLY and CDR2 is FYNGKV (reference sequence). V gave up 5 bases and J gave up 1 base; unmatched junction bases: 1. Incomplete CDR3 DNA: TGTGCCAGCAGCCGACTGGGGAACTATGCTGAGCAGTTC. Translating it yields CASSRLGNYAEQF. The full CDR3 protein is CASSRLGNYAEQFF.

Concerning this clone itself: Mouse gene names and germline throughout. The read gets to within 1 residue of the CDR3 end, and the germline J gene fills in the rest. This sequence joins TRBV31 and TRBJ1-1, with D possibly being TRBD1 (5 bases). The CDR3 runs 13 residues. Looked up from germline, CDR1 is GKSSPN and CDR2 is SITVG. V was shortened by 0 bases and J by 8 bases, with 13 bases between the two germline ends. Incomplete CDR3 DNA: TGTGCCTGGAGTCTGAACATAAAGGGGGAAGTCTTC. This translates into CAWSLNIKGEVF. The entire CDR3 is CAWSLNIKGEVFF.

This clone was picked up a small number of times. Mouse gene names apply. The sequenced part of the CDR3 DNA is TGTGCCAGCAGCCTCAGGGGATCTGGAAATACGCTCTAT. It yields the protein CASSLRGSGNTLY. The entire CDR3 protein reads CASSLRGSGNTLYF. The rearrangement links TRBV26 to TRBJ1-3, with a weak D call TRBD1 (6 bases). Read coverage stops 1 residue before the CDR3 terminus; the germline J gene supplies the remainder. The germline CDR1 and CDR2 sequences are KGHPV and FQNQEV (reference sequence). This CDR3 is built from 14 residues. V lost 6 bases, J lost 1 base, and 10 bases lay in between. The entire variable domain, with the rest obtained from reference TRBV26 and TRBJ1-3, is as follows: NSKVIQTPRYLVKGQGQKAKMRCIPEKGHPVVFWYQQNKNNEFKFLINFQNQEVLQQIDMTEKRFSAECPSNSPCSLEIQSSEAGDSALYLCASSLRGSGNTLYFGEGSRLIVV.